The entry that follows covers one T cell receptor (beta chain) sequence. Just one base apart from a much larger clone, this may be a read error. This record comes from a study of regulatory T cells in long-lasting Graves disease. Time point here: persistent/refractory GD, antithyroid drugs over 5 years with positive TRAb. PBMC-derived RNA was used for the TCR library. Germline V CDR1 and CDR2: MNHNS, SASEGT. The CDR3 contains 11 residues. Library construction for TCR beta used iRepertoire HTBI primers and Arm-PCR of CDR3 regions. TCRdb re-called the multiplex PCR reads with MiXCR, one entry per CDR3 protein. The sample includes about 460,000 distinct CDR3 sequences, around a fifth of them seen just once.

The specimen was peripheral blood mononuclear cells (PBMCs), collected when the disease was refractory, from a patient treated with antithyroid drugs. V usage is TRBV6-1 and J usage is TRBJ2-4; D is unclear. The end of the DNA aligns better with TRBJ2-7, so the J call may be wrong. This TCR came from a female donor with Graves disease. The CDR3 spells CASGDWNEQYF. CDR3 nucleotides: TGTGCCAGCGGTGATTGGAACGAGCAGTACTTC.